This T cell receptor (beta chain) emerged from a study of T-cell memory formation after mild COVID-19. V lost 0 bases and J 2 bases, leaving 14 bases between the germline ends. Germline CDR1 and CDR2: LGHNA and YSLEER. The CDR3 covers 16 residues. TCRdb ran MiXCR on the 5' RACE reads and lists one entry per CDR3 protein. Found here are just under 150,000 distinct CDR3 sequences, approximately 5.7% of them singletons; the top ten hold 2% to 2.5%. This clonotype was observed many times. The antigen remains unidentified. Findings of the study overall: Whereas later expanders leaned CD4+, clones contracting day 15 to 85 showed a balanced CD4/CD8 makeup. Shrinking CD4+ clones were chiefly CM and EM; CD8+ ones were chiefly EMRA. Within pre-infection memory, some responding clones were found, suggesting cross-reactive memory joined.

The specimen sequenced was PBMCs or a T cell subset sorted from them (not recorded which). This chain uses TRBV4-3 with TRBJ2-7; D might be TRBD1 (7 bases). The sequence derives from an adult woman who had mild COVID-19 (a few samples of this study predate the infection). Cell type and time point are not known. The CDR3 DNA reads as TGCGCCAGCAGCCAAGATCAAGGGGGGACAGCCTACGAGCAGTACTTC. Its translation is CASSQDQGGTAYEQYF.